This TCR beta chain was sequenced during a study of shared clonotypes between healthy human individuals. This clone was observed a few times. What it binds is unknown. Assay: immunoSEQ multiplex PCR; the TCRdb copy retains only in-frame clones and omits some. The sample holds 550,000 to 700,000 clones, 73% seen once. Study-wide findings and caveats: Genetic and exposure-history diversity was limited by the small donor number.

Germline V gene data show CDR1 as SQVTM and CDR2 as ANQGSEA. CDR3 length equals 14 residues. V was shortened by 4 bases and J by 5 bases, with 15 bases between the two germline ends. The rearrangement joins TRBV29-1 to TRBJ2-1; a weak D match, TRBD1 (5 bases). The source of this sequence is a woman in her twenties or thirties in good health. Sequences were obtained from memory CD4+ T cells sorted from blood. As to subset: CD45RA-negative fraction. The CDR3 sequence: CSVAQGVVDNEQFF. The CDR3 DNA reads TGCAGCGTTGCTCAGGGTGTTGTGGACAATGAGCAGTTCTTC.